This TCR beta chain was found in a study of radiotherapy plus CTLA-4 blockade in lung cancer. V shed 1 base and J shed 2 bases, with 10 bases lying between them. The CDR3 contains 14 residues. The protocol was immunoSEQ multiplex PCR, while the TCRdb copy is restricted to in-frame clones and leaves out a portion. The sample carries 90,000 or so clones, about 80% recorded once. The starting material was peripheral blood, obtained from a patient treated with radiotherapy plus ipilimumab. The TCR originated in a human donor with non-small cell lung cancer who had stable disease on radiotherapy plus ipilimumab. The genes are TRBV5-7 and TRBJ2-7, with D unresolved. TRBV5-7 is classed as an ORF, of uncertain function. CDR3 sequence (DNA): TGTGCCAGCAGCTTGTTAGGGCAGGCCTACGAGCAGTACTTC. Translated: CASSLLGQAYEQYF.